This T cell receptor (beta chain) was found in a study of blood T cell repertoires in COVID-19. Study-wide context: Sites across the United States, Italy and Spain contributed samples from acute and convalescent COVID-19.

Sequencing used immunoSEQ multiplex PCR; TCRdb keeps in-frame clones, though not all of them. The sample lists approximately 250,000 clones; about 90% were seen once. Germline trimming cut 2 bases from V and 4 bases from J; bases unmatched to any gene: 3. There are 14 residues in the CDR3. Germline V CDR1 and CDR2: MDHEN, SYDVKM. The chain employs TRBV28 and TRBJ1-2; 8 nucleotides agree with TRBD1. This TCR derives from a woman under 40 with acute COVID-19. Sequenced sample: PBMCs or T cells enriched from blood (not recorded which). The CDR3 reads CASSLGRGPYGYTF. CDR3 sequence (DNA): TGTGCCAGCAGTTTAGGCAGGGGGCCCTATGGCTACACCTTC.